This T cell receptor beta chain is from a study of PD-1 blockade in classical Hodgkin lymphoma. Findings and limits, study-wide: Lower baseline TCR diversity marked trial partial responders and progressors. Patients with an early start, nivolumab under 1 year after ASCT, were excluded.

Patients all relapsed after autologous stem cell transplantation, and there was variation in brentuximab vedotin exposure. Sequenced by immunoSEQ multiplex PCR; TCRdb stores in-frame clones only, minus some. The sample carries more than 50,000 clones, 80% to 90% recorded once. This clone was counted a single time. Its antigen is unknown. The ends were cut back, 6 bases at V and 6 bases at J, with 14 bases in the middle. Germline CDR1 and CDR2: MNHEY and SMNVEV (reference sequence). There are 13 residues in the CDR3. Sequencing was performed on peripheral blood mononuclear cells (PBMCs), taken at baseline. This TCR was recovered from a human donor with classical Hodgkin lymphoma. The V and J genes are TRBV27 and TRBJ1-1, with TRBD1 as a possible D gene (6 bases). DNA of the CDR3: TGTGCCAGCAGGCCTCCGGGGGCCTCTGAAGCTTTCTTT. It is translated as CASRPPGASEAFF.